This T cell receptor (beta chain) emerged from a study of T cell repertoires in cytomegalovirus infection. Study-wide background: HLA-B-restricted CMV epitopes that are well studied, plus recently identified HLA-C-restricted ones, were used by the study. Indicated by public TCR beta signatures were CMV infection and matching HLA type. Study findings and constraints: The ex vivo response was dominated by HLA-C-restricted CMV-specific TCR beta clonotypes. Carriers of CMV plus the relevant HLA were identified by cumulative public TCR beta family frequency.

The germline CDR1 and CDR2 sequences are SGHRS and YFSETQ. The CDR3 is 19 residues long. Worth noting for this clonotype: What it binds is not known. At one of its ends the junction is not consistent with the germline gene, which may arise from a read error.

TCRdb re-analysed the reads in MiXCR, keeping a single row per CDR3 protein. The repertoire holds around 900,000 distinct CDR3 sequences, with more than 25% as singletons. The chain joins TRBV5-1 to TRBJ2-3; a possible D gene is TRBD2 (6 bases). This receptor was obtained from a human donor in good health (CMV status not recorded). Some clones in this sample may be carry-over from other donors' samples. The sample here was cultured CD8+ T cells from PBMCs, taken from culture after CMV antigen stimulation. The CDR3 sequence: CASSFWSGPQAPSADTLYF. CDR3 bases: TGCGCCAGCAGCTTCTGGAGCGGTCCCCAGGCTCCTAGCGCAGATACGCTGTATTTT.